This T cell receptor (beta chain) was identified in a study of PD-L1 blockade in urothelial cancer. Study-level background: The patients' atezolizumab therapy, 1,200 mg intravenously every 3 weeks, started in the mid-2010s.

Enrolled patients showed locally advanced or metastatic urothelial carcinoma. Individual patients had between 1 and 8 samples, taken pretreatment and on-treatment. Method: immunoSEQ multiplex PCR; TCRdb's copy keeps in-frame clones and lacks some. Altogether some 79,000 clones are present, 82% being singletons, with the ten largest covering over 7.5%. The CDR3 covers 14 residues. Germline CDR1 and CDR2: SNHLY and FYNNEI. V gave up 5 bases and J gave up 5 bases, with 12 bases separating them. Sequences were derived from PBMCs, sampled around atezolizumab (anti-PD-L1) treatment. The chain is built from TRBV2 and TRBJ2-2; TRBD1 might be the D (6 bases). This receptor was identified in a man between 65 and 80 years old with urothelial cancer. As DNA, the CDR3 is TGTGCCAGCAGTCTGGGACACCTGACCGGGGAGCTGTTTTTT. Translating gives CASSLGHLTGELFF.